This TCR beta chain is from a study of blood T cell repertoires in COVID-19 (TCRdb year 2020). As for the study more broadly: Samples covering the acute and convalescent phases of COVID-19 were provided by collaborators in the United States, Italy and Spain. The material from the prospective study consisted of cDNA or gDNA derived from T cells, B-cell-depleted T cells, or PBMCs. Subjects who had been exposed to COVID-19, were actively infected with it, or had recovered from it provided the deeply sampled blood TCRbeta repertoires that made up the dataset. A freely available public database, intended as a resource for researchers studying the immune response to SARS-CoV-2, is where the repertoires were released. Samples were obtained from the ongoing ImmuneRACE study (first 160 participants) and from 1,254 subjects provided by 6 global collaborators. Nearly every sample came with metadata listing a de-identified subject ID, COVID-19 status, age in years and sex. HLA class I and class II types, where available, came from metadata supplied by the sample provider rather than from assay-based typing. What the authors observed across the whole study: The amount of clinical and demographic metadata varied by source and participant and was provided uncurated.

About this clone: Its antigen is still unknown. No per-base quality is available; no much larger clone lies one base away.

V lost 0 bases and J lost 4 bases, and the count of bases not matched to a germline gene is 5. From the cysteine through the phenylalanine, the CDR3 covers 15 amino acids. CDR3 DNA only is kept here, 45 bases in frame from base 1. CDR1 and CDR2 were assigned from the germline V gene (reference sequence) as GTSNPN and SVGIG. Samples from volunteer blood donors who had recovered from COVID-19 were contributed by a second Seattle source. Collaborating institutions collected whole blood in K2EDTA tubes following their own protocols. For TCRbeta analysis, collaborators shipped samples in one of three forms: frozen whole blood, isolated PBMCs, or DNA extracted from either of those sample types. TCRbeta CDR3 regions were amplified from genomic DNA using the immunoSEQ Assay, a bias-controlled multiplex PCR. Turning to the authors' computational methods: Within the assay, amplification of reference gene primers was used to estimate how many nucleated cells each sample contained. Sequence reads were collapsed and filtered to measure the absolute abundance of every unique TCRbeta CDR3 rearrangement. For each sample, productive Simpson clonality was calculated as the square root of Simpson's diversity index across productive rearrangements. The clones in this table, taken by TCRdb from immuneACCESS, are in-frame only. Not every clone is retained; where verified, under half of the shortfall comes from an unresolved V gene, and the cause of the rest is unknown. V, J and clone size derive from that table, while D and trimming were established from the DNA sequence. The sample table lists about 150,000 clones, 85% to 90% of them with a count of one. The ten largest clones capture roughly 37% of the sample.

The V and J genes are TRBV30 and TRBJ1-3; TRBD1 lines up with 8 middle nucleotides. The sequence derives from a man between 45 and 60 years old who had recovered from COVID-19. Sequenced sample: peripheral blood. The nucleotides read TGTGCCTGGAGTGTAGTCAGGGGGCGAGGAAACACCATATATTTT. Its coded protein is CAWSVVRGRGNTIYF.